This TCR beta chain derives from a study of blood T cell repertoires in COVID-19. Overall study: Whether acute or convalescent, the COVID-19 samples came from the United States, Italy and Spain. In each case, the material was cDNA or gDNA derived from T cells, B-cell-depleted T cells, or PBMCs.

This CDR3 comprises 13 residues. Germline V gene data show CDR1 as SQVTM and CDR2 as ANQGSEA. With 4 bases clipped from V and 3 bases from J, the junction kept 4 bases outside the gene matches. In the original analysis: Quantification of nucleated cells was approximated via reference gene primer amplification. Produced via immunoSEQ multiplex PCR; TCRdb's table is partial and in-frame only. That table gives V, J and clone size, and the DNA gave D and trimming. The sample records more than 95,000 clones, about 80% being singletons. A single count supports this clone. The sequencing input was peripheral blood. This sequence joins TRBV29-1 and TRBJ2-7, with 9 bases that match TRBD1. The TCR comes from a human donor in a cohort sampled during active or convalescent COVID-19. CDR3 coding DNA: TGCAGCGTTGGGGACAGGGTGGGCTACGAGCAGTACTTC. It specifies CSVGDRVGYEQYF.